One T cell receptor (beta chain) is described in this entry. The antigen remains unidentified. This specimen belongs to a study of blood T cells in healthy people across ages. Whole-study findings and limits: Roughly linear declines in TCR beta diversity per million T cells occurred with age.

The CDR3 contains 15 residues. Germline V gene sequence: CDR1 SGHRS, CDR2 YFSETQ. The junction had 9 bases not matched to a gene; V was cut back by 4 bases and J by 4 bases. Next came a second PCR, run for roughly 6 to 11 cycles, which used a sample-barcoded 5' primer along with a J-beta primer mix. Sequencing yielded, for each sample, at least 3 million paired-end reads carrying CDR3. TCRdb called the 5' RACE reads again in MiXCR, with one record for every CDR3 protein. The top ten clones hold roughly 7% of a sample with 1,500,000 or so distinct CDR3 sequences, approximately 63% of them seen once. Researchers collected 7.5 to 10 milliliters of peripheral blood from every single donor.

This clonotype was obtained from a man aged 18 to 35 in good health. The specimen sequenced was blood. This rearrangement joins TRBV5-1 to TRBJ2-7, with TRBD1 matching 9 bases. The CDR3 protein is CASSTPGTGMYEQYF. CDR3 DNA sequence: TGCGCCAGCAGCACCCCCGGGACAGGGATGTACGAGCAGTACTTC.